Sequencing of this TCR beta chain was carried out in a study of blood T cell repertoires in COVID-19. TCRdb keeps only in-frame clones here, not all; method: immunoSEQ multiplex PCR. The top ten hold roughly 9.1% of the sample, which has about 180,000 clones, 65% to 90% seen once. The CDR3 is 14 amino acids. V shed 0 bases, J shed 5 bases, and the junction held 2 bases outside the gene matches. Germline V gives CDR1 LGHNT, CDR2 FRNRAP. This clone appeared a few times. The chain is built from TRBV12-5 and TRBJ2-5; 8 bases are shared with TRBD2. This TCR was recovered from a man aged 45-65 years with active or convalescent COVID-19. What was sequenced was peripheral blood. CDR3 sequence (DNA): TGTGCTAGTGGTTTGGTACGGGGGGGCGAGACCCAGTACTTC. Its protein is CASGLVRGGETQYF.